This T cell receptor (beta chain) came from a study of technical replicates of blood from several donors. CDR1 and CDR2 (germline): SGHAT, FQNNGV. V gave up 1 base and J gave up 6 bases, with 2 bases separating them. The CDR3 totals 11 residues. TCRdb's table, derived via immunoSEQ multiplex PCR, lists solely in-frame clones and lacks some. The profile shows about 50,000 clones, approximately 94% of them singletons. This sequence was found in a human donor in good health. The specimen was T cells isolated from PBMCs. V gene TRBV11-2 combines with J gene TRBJ2-3; no definite D call. The DNA for the CDR3 is TGTGCCAGCAGCTTAGCGGATACGCAGTATTTT. Its translation: CASSLADTQYF. The full variable domain, rest sourced from reference TRBV11-2 and TRBJ2-3, is EAGVAQSPRYKIIEKRQSVAFWCNPISGHATLYWYQQILGQGPKLLIQFQNNGVVDDSQLPKDRFSAERLKGVDSTLKIQPAKLEDSAVYLCASSLADTQYFGPGTRLTVL.